This entry concerns a single TCR beta chain. Its antigen target is currently unknown. It has no much larger one-base neighbor in the sample; base qualities were not kept. These data originate in a study of blood T cell repertoires in COVID-19 (dated by TCRdb to the early 2020s). Background on the whole study: The collaborator samples originated in the United States, Italy and Spain and spanned the acute and convalescent phases of COVID-19. The prospective study material was composed of cDNA or gDNA derived from T cells, B-cell-depleted T cells, or PBMCs. Subjects who had been exposed to COVID-19, were actively infected with it, or had recovered from it provided the deeply sampled blood TCRbeta repertoires that made up the dataset. The repertoires were released in a freely available public database intended as a resource for research on the immune response to SARS-CoV-2. The samples were drawn from the first 160 participants of the ongoing ImmuneRACE study and from 950 to 1,500 subjects provided by 6 global collaborators. Nearly every sample came with metadata listing a de-identified subject ID, COVID-19 status, age in years and sex. Where available, HLA class I and class II types were obtained from metadata supplied by the sample provider rather than from assay-based typing.

The immunoSEQ Assay, a bias-controlled multiplex PCR, was used to amplify TCRbeta CDR3 regions from genomic DNA. As for how the authors treated the data: The number of nucleated cells in each sample was estimated by amplification of reference gene primers within the assay. To quantify the absolute abundance of each unique TCRbeta CDR3 rearrangement, sequence reads were collapsed and filtered. For each sample, productive Simpson clonality was calculated as the square root of Simpson's diversity index over productive rearrangements. Entries here come from immuneACCESS through TCRdb and include only in-frame sequences with V and J called. Some clones fail to appear in such tables; in the studies checked, an unresolved V gene covers under half of the shortfall, and the cause of the remainder is unknown. The DNA was the basis for D and trimming; V, J and clone size are from that table. The sample yields about 390,000 clones; around 87% were counted once. The top ten hold 2.3% of the sample.

At one collaborating source in Seattle, patients were enrolled during active infection and were followed longitudinally through the course of disease. Collaborating institutions collected whole blood in K2EDTA tubes following their own protocols. For TCRbeta analysis, collaborators shipped samples as frozen whole blood, isolated PBMCs, or DNA extracted from either of those sample types. V and J are trimmed by 3 bases and 2 bases, and the gene matches miss 2 bases of the junction. Per the germline V gene, SGHRS is the CDR1 and YFSETQ is the CDR2. The CDR3 covers 13 residues, taking in both the cysteine and the phenylalanine. Here the CDR3 DNA is all that survives: 39 bases in frame from base 1. The full study reports these points: How much clinical and demographic metadata was included differed by source and by participant, and the metadata was provided uncurated.

Here the chain combines TRBV5-1 and TRBJ2-7; 7 junctional bases match TRBD2. The specimen was peripheral blood. The receptor's source is an older woman with COVID-19, enrolled during active disease. The DNA reads as follows: TGCGCCAGCAGCTCTAGCGGCCCCTACGAGCAGTACTTC. It codes for CASSSSGPYEQYF. Extended through the reference TRBV5-1 and TRBJ2-7 proteins, this CDR3 yields the full variable domain: KAGVTQTPRYLIKTRGQQVTLSCSPISGHRSVSWYQQTPGQGLQFLFEYFSETQRNKGNFPGRFSGRQFSNSRSEMNVSTLELGDSALYLCASSSSGPYEQYFGPGTRLTVT.